The T cell receptor beta chain described here comes from a study of cytomegalovirus exposure and HLA in healthy donors. The PCR employed 60 Vbeta primers together with 13 Jbeta primers. Only in-frame clones appear in the TCRdb table, and some are missing; sequencing was by immunoSEQ multiplex PCR. The sample lists approximately 120,000 clones, roughly 82% occurring once. In this sample, this clone turned up once. Its antigen is undetermined. The length of the CDR3 is 14 residues. Germline lookup yields CDR1 SSHAT and CDR2 FNYEAQ (reference sequence). General study points: An observed cluster of highly shared sequence variants was recorded as a likely sequencing artifact. Being indistinguishable, some V segments were excluded, TRBV6-2 and TRBV6-3 among them. Most subjects' HLA-A and HLA-B alleles were reportedly predicted from TCR beta sequences.

At sampling all donors were nominally healthy, likely with unrecorded immune exposures. The gene calls are TRBV7-7 and TRBJ2-5, with 7 nucleotides matching TRBD1. The DNA end is more similar to TRBJ2-7, so the J call may be wrong. The receptor was isolated from a woman aged 55-69 years in good health and CMV-seropositive. Material: PBMCs. CDR3 protein: CASSLPGQRYEQYF. The CDR3 DNA follows: TGTGCCAGCAGCCTCCCGGGACAGAGATACGAGCAGTACTTC.